This TCR beta chain originates from a study of blood T cell repertoires in COVID-19. Whole-study context: The samples span acute and convalescent COVID-19 from the United States, Italy and Spain. Sources were T cells, B-cell-depleted T cells, or PBMCs; the material itself was cDNA or gDNA.

Authors' methods: Amplified reference gene primers provided the basis for estimating nucleated cell counts. The data were produced by immunoSEQ multiplex PCR, yet TCRdb's version contains in-frame clones alone and is incomplete. The V and J calls and the clone size are those of that table, but D and trimming were determined from the DNA. The sample has about 230,000 clones, over 65% seen once. CDR3 length: 16 amino acids. Losses at the gene ends were 0 bases for V and 1 base for J; bases not matched to a gene: 5. Germline V gene data show CDR1 as MDHEN and CDR2 as SYDVKM. Material: peripheral blood. This TCR derives from an older woman with active or convalescent COVID-19. The chain joins TRBV28 to TRBJ1-1, with 7 bases lining up with TRBD1. CDR3 in amino acids: CASSLWAGGKNTEAFF. Here the CDR3 DNA reads TGTGCCAGCAGTTTATGGGCAGGGGGAAAGAACACTGAAGCTTTCTTT. Based on the CDR3 plus reference TRBV28 and TRBJ1-1, the full variable domain is DVKVTQSSRYLVKRTGEKVFLECVQDMDHENMFWYRQDPGLGLRLIYFSYDVKMKEKGDIPEGYSVSREKKERFSLILESASTNQTSMYLCASSLWAGGKNTEAFFGQGTRLTVV.